This T cell receptor (beta chain) was observed in a study of early T cells in non-severe SARS-CoV-2 infection (dated by TCRdb to the early 2020s). In terms of the full investigation: Because TCR sequencing relied on bulk RNA taken from unsorted whole blood, pairing of alpha and beta chains was not possible. Results the study describes overall, beyond this receptor: VDJdb matching was skewed toward anti-spike CD8 responses, so virus-specific expansions were likely underestimated and private and CD4 specificities were missed.

This was a case-control study nested in a cohort of healthcare workers in London, UK, who had nasopharyngeal swab PCR tests and blood samples taken every week. Between 23 and 31 March 2020, the week of the UK lockdown, healthcare workers were enrolled and then followed up weekly for as long as 16 weeks. The library was generated by 5' RACE. The instrument given in TCRdb is NextSeq 500. In the TCR library protocol, unique molecular identifiers were attached to individual cDNA molecules to correct for PCR bias and sequencing error. Both TCR alpha and beta chains were sequenced, and tight co-correlation was observed between alpha and beta sequence abundances in each sample. In the source study's methods: Decombinator V4 was used to perform V gene, J gene and CDR3 annotation of TCR sequences. TCRs were defined as expanded if a significant change between any two time points was detected under a Poisson model with p below 0.0001. TCR abundances were normalised to the total number of TCRs sequenced in each sample and reported as counts per million. TRAV1-2 paired with TRAJ12, TRAJ20 or TRAJ33 defined MAIT TCRs, while TRAV10 paired with TRAJ18 defined iNKT TCRs. VDJdb, accessed 1 November 2021, was searched for CMV, EBV and SARS-CoV-2 annotated TCRs, excluding TCRs annotated for multiple antigens. TCRdb handled the public reads itself, with Q25 trimming in fastp and clone calling in MiXCR, and kept productive beta chains. Rows are unified per CDR3 protein, each entry keeping the most common DNA and genes. Clone size and V and J calls follow TCRdb, not the original study. This sample has 70,000 to 95,000 distinct CDR3 sequences in its table, and 9% to 10% of those were observed once. 4.5% to 5% of the sample is taken by the ten largest.

V drops 1 base and J drops 5 bases, leaving 12 bases in between. Its CDR3 holds 15 amino acids, cysteine through phenylalanine. The retained sequence is limited to the CDR3, 45 bases, with the frame set at the first base. Based on the germline V gene, the CDR1 and CDR2 sequences are MNHNS and SASEGT. Comments on this clonotype: There is no known antigen for this receptor. No quality values exist for individual bases; no much larger clone is one base distant.

Rearrangement joined TRBV6-1 to TRBJ2-1; TRBD2 is a possible D gene, resting on 5 matching bases. This receptor was identified in an adult who was a healthcare worker with PCR-confirmed SARS-CoV-2 infection or an uninfected control (not recorded which). Sequenced input: whole blood. Read as DNA, the sequence is TGTGCCAGCAGTGAAGAAGCAGCGGACCACAATGAGCAGTTCTTC. This yields the protein CASSEEAADHNEQFF.